The source of this T cell receptor beta chain is a study of control samples from healthy donors and cancer patients. The repertoire was sequenced with immunoSEQ multiplex PCR; TCRdb's copy has only in-frame clones and lacks some. The sample includes under 200,000 clones, roughly 94% seen only once; the top ten take around 8%. The CDR3 sequence is 16 residues long. Germline-derived CDR1 and CDR2 are WNHNN and SYGVQD (reference sequence). After removal of 5 bases from V and 2 bases from J, the junction contained 11 bases not matched to a gene. This sequence originates from a woman aged 40-49 years in good health. The sequenced sample was blood. The V and J genes are TRBV10-1 and TRBJ2-7; 8 bases match TRBD1. In DNA form, the CDR3 reads TGCGCCAGCAGTTTAGGACAGGGTGGTGGGACCTACGAGCAGTACTTC. It translates to CASSLGQGGGTYEQYF.